These 2 T cell receptor beta chains share one sample of origin, sequenced in a study of T cells in Graves' hyperthyroidism and ophthalmopathy. RNA transcripts served as the template for amplifying TCR beta CDR3 regions. The HTBI set primed first-round TCR CDR3 RT-PCR. From the multiplex PCR reads, TCRdb called clonotypes with MiXCR, one entry per CDR3 protein. Among hundreds of thousands of distinct CDR3 sequences, around 21% were seen once, and the ten largest hold under 35%. The sequencing sample was made of blood. The receptors stem from a man younger than 45 with Graves' ophthalmopathy.

The chain recombines TRBV19 with TRBJ2-5, with D possibly matching TRBD2 (6 bases). The CDR3 consists of 16 residues. Per the germline V gene, CDR1 is LNHDA and CDR2 is SQIVND (reference sequence). Trimming left V 6 bases short and J 0 bases short, with 17 bases between. The CDR3 spells CASRDIAASYQETQYF. The CDR3 nucleotides are TGTGCCAGTAGAGATATAGCGGCGTCGTACCAAGAGACCCAGTACTTC. Full variable domain (missing parts from reference TRBV19 and TRBJ2-5): DGGITQSPKYLFRKEGQNVTLSCEQNLNHDAMYWYRQDPGQGLRLIYYSQIVNDFQKGDIAEGYSVSREKKESFPLTVTSAQKNPTAFYLCASRDIAASYQETQYFGPGTRLLVL.

This clonotype has a count of ten or more. The rearrangement uses TRBV7-2 and TRBJ2-7, with 7 bases aligning to TRBD2. The CDR3 totals 16 residues. V trimming: 5 bases; J trimming: 3 bases; junction bases outside the gene matches: 13. Per the germline V gene, CDR1 is SGHTA and CDR2 is FQGNSA. CDR3 in DNA: TGTGCCAGCAGCCAATCGGGGGGTGGGGTTGTCTACGAGCAGTACTTC. Protein sequence: CASSQSGGGVVYEQYF.